A single TCR beta chain is shown here with its context. The antigen is unknown. Treatment given: approximately 11-day PBMC culture with coronavirus spike peptide pools or control peptides (ViraFEST assay). This entry belongs to a study of vaccination and CD4 T cells after COVID-19. Looked up from germline, CDR1 is MNHNS and CDR2 is SASEGT. V shed 0 bases and J 6 bases; nucleotides not matched to a gene: 5. There are 15 residues in the CDR3. Sequencing of DNA taken from cultured CD4+ T cells relied on the Oncomine TCR Beta short-read assay. TCRdb reanalysed the PCR reads using MiXCR and keeps one entry per CDR3 protein. This table holds 16,000 or so distinct CDR3 sequences, about two fifths found once.

The receptor was derived from a human donor who had recovered from COVID-19. The V and J genes are TRBV6-1 and TRBJ1-5, with 7 nucleotides matching TRBD1. This material consisted of CD4+ T cells from blood, cultured in vitro, taken after SARS-CoV-2 vaccination. The chain's CDR3 is CASSEASAGGQPQHF. CDR3 DNA sequence: TGTGCCAGCAGTGAAGCTAGCGCAGGGGGTCAGCCCCAGCATTTT.